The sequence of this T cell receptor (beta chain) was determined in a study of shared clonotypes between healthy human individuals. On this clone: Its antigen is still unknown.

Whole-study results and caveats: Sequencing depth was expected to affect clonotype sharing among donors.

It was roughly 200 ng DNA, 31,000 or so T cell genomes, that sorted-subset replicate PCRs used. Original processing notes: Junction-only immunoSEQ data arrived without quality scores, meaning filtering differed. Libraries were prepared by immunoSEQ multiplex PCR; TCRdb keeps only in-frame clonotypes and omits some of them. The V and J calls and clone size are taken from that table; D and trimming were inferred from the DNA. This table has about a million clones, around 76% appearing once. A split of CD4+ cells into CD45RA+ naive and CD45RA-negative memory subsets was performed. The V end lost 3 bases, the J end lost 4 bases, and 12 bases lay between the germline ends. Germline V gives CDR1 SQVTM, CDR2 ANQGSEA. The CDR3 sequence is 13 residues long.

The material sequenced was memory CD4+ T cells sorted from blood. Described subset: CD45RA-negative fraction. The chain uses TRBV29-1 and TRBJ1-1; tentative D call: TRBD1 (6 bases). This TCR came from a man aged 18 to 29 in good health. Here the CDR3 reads CSVESTRGTEAFF. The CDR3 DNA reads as TGCAGCGTTGAGTCGACCAGGGGCACTGAAGCTTTCTTT.